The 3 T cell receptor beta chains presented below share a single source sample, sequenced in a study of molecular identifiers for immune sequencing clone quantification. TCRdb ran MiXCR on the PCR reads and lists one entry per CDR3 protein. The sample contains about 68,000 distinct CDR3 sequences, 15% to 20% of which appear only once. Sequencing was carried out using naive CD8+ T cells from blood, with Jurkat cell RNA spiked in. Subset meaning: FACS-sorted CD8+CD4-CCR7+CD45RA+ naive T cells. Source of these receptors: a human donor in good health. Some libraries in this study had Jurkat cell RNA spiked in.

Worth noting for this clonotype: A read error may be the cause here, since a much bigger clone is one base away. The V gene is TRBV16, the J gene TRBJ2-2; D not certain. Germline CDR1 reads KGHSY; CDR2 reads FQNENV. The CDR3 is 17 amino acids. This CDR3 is CASSHPIYSTNAGELFF. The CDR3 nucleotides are TGTGCCAGCAGCCACCCTATCTACAGTACGAACGCCGGGGAGCTGTTTTTT.

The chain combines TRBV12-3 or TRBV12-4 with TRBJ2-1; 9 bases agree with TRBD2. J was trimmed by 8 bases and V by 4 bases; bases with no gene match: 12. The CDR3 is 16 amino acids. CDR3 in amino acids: CASSSVAGVPRDEQFF. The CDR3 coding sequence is TGTGCCAGCAGTTCGGTAGCGGGAGTGCCGCGGGATGAGCAGTTCTTC.

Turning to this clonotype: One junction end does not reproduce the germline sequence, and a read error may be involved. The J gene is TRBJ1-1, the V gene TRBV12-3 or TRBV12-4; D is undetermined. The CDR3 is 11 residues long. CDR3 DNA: TGTGCCAGTTCCGTGAACCCTGAAGCTTTCTTT. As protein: CASSVNPEAFF.